Here is one T cell receptor (beta chain) with its context. This clonotype was observed a few times. Its antigen target is currently unknown. Base qualities are not recorded, but no much larger clone differs from it by a single base. The sample is drawn from a study of T cell repertoires in cytomegalovirus infection (dated by TCRdb to about 2019). Context from the whole study: The HLA type of each donor mattered for the analysis, because public TCR beta signatures pointed to carriage of CMV infection along with the matching HLA type. General findings and caveats noted by the study authors: In the ex vivo response, HLA-C-restricted CMV-specific TCR beta clonotypes were dominant, and in two of eight donors the single most frequent clonotype came from this HLA-C-restricted group. Carriers of CMV infection plus the relevant HLA type were discriminated by the cumulative frequency of public TCR beta family members in the study cohort and in an independent 352-donor cohort.

The CDR3, from cysteine to phenylalanine, totals 16 residues. The sequence is cut down to CDR3 DNA, 48 bases in frame from base 1. CDR1 and CDR2 were assigned from the germline V gene (reference sequence) as LNHDA and SQIVND. The germline V end is reduced by 5 bases and the J end by 6 bases; junction bases left unmatched: 6. Instrument on record: Illumina HiSeq 1500. The public reads were quality trimmed at Q25 with fastp and then assembled into clones with MiXCR by TCRdb, keeping productive beta chains. Each entry merges the rows of one CDR3 protein and shows their most common DNA and genes. This sample gives more than 150,000 distinct CDR3 sequences in total; about 21% of them show up just once. The ten biggest clones cover approximately 3% of the sample.

The specimen sequenced was PBMCs. The chain employs TRBV19 and TRBJ2-1; 14 of the junction bases match TRBD2. The TCR comes from a human donor in good health (CMV status not recorded). Some clones in this sample may be carry-over from other donors' samples. The DNA sequence reads TGTGCCAGTAGTCACGGACTAGCGGGAGGCCGCAATGAGCAGTTCTTC. This yields the protein CASSHGLAGGRNEQFF.